Listed here are 32 T cell receptor beta chains from one sample, sequenced in a study of cytomegalovirus exposure and HLA in healthy donors. 60 Vbeta and 13 Jbeta primers were used in PCR. Repertoires were generated with immunoSEQ multiplex PCR, while TCRdb's copy carries only in-frame clones and drops some. In the table there are some 150,000 clones, 73% of which are singletons. The source material was PBMCs. The origin of the receptors is a human donor in good health.

The chain couples TRBV5-4 to TRBJ2-2; 7 bases agree with TRBD1. CDR1 and CDR2 (germline): SGHNT, YYREEE (reference sequence). This CDR3 has 15 residues. V lost 4 bases, J lost 6 bases, and 9 bases stayed unmatched. This CDR3 reads CASSLGTAEPGELFF. The DNA for the CDR3 is TGTGCCAGCAGCCTAGGGACAGCGGAGCCCGGGGAGCTGTTTTTT.

This sequence joins TRBV10-3 and TRBJ1-4, with D hard to call. The ends were cut back, 7 bases at V and 0 bases at J, with 6 bases in the middle. The germline V gene has CDR1 ENHRY and CDR2 SYGVKD. This CDR3 spans 13 amino acids. In DNA, the CDR3 is TGTGCCATCAATGACGCAACTAATGAAAAACTGTTTTTT. Translation: CAINDATNEKLFF.

This clone showed up just a few times. This sequence joins TRBV11-3 and TRBJ2-7; D call uncertain. This CDR3 region has 13 residues. Germline CDR1 and CDR2: SGHNT and YENEEA. Trimming shortened V by 5 bases and J by 3 bases, and 11 bases separated the two germline ends. Here the CDR3 reads CASSPYASYEQYF. The CDR3 DNA is TGTGCCAGCAGCCCTTATGCCAGCTACGAGCAGTACTTC.

The V and J genes are TRBV5-1 and TRBJ2-7; tentative D call: TRBD2 (6 bases). The CDR3 sequence is 13 residues long. The V end was cut by 4 bases, the J end by 1 base, with 9 bases between. Germline V gives CDR1 SGHRS, CDR2 YFSETQ. CDR3 DNA sequence: TGCGCCAGCAGCGTGGGACTTTCCTACGAGCAGTACTTC. It codes for CASSVGLSYEQYF. Filled out from reference TRBV5-1 and TRBJ2-7, the complete variable domain reads KAGVTQTPRYLIKTRGQQVTLSCSPISGHRSVSWYQQTPGQGLQFLFEYFSETQRNKGNFPGRFSGRQFSNSRSEMNVSTLELGDSALYLCASSVGLSYEQYFGPGTRLTVT.

The V and J genes are TRBV15 and TRBJ2-2; 8 bases are shared with TRBD1. CDR3 length equals 16 residues. Unmatched junction bases numbered 11, after V lost 4 bases and J lost 7 bases. Germline V CDR1 and CDR2: LNHNV, YYDKDF (reference sequence). Here the CDR3 DNA reads TGTGCCACCAGCAATGAATGGACAGGGAACGGCGGGGAGCTGTTTTTT. It translates to CATSNEWTGNGGELFF. The full variable domain, in which reference TRBV15 and TRBJ2-2 provide the parts outside the CDR3, is DAMVIQNPRYQVTQFGKPVTLSCSQTLNHNVMYWYQQKSSQAPKLLFHYYDKDFNNEADTPDNFQSRRPNTSFCFLDIRSPGLGDTAMYLCATSNEWTGNGGELFFGEGSRLTVL.

The chain carries TRBV10-1 and TRBJ2-1; 8 nucleotides align to TRBD1. J gave up 8 bases and V 0 bases, and 3 bases lay outside the gene matches. The CDR3 loop spans 14 amino acids. Germline CDR1 WNHNN, CDR2 SYGVQD (reference sequence). The CDR3 loop reads CASSESQGADEQFF. The DNA of the CDR3 is TGCGCCAGCAGTGAGTCTCAGGGGGCCGATGAGCAGTTCTTC.

The table lists this clone with a count of one. Here the CDR3 reads CAWSISADTQYF. For the CDR3, the DNA is TGTGCCTGGAGTATCTCCGCAGATACGCAGTATTTT. The chain employs TRBV30 and TRBJ2-3; D is ambiguous. V was cut by 2 bases and J by 4 bases, with 7 bases left in between. CDR1 and CDR2 (germline): GTSNPN, SVGIG (reference sequence). The CDR3 is made up of 12 amino acids.

This clone was counted a single time. The CDR3 DNA follows: TGTGCCAGCACGGGGGATCTGCTTAATCAGCCCCAGCATTTT. Translation gives CASTGDLLNQPQHF. The chain couples TRBV2 to TRBJ1-5; tentatively, D is TRBD1 (5 bases). Germline loops: CDR1 SNHLY, CDR2 FYNNEI. V lost 7 bases, J lost 4 bases, and 14 bases lay in between. This CDR3 has 14 amino acids.

This chain connects TRBV5-4 to TRBJ2-1, with TRBD1 matching over 11 bases. V gave up 4 bases and J gave up 7 bases; unmatched junction bases: 16. The CDR3 is made up of 18 amino acids. Germline lookup yields CDR1 SGHNT and CDR2 YYREEE (reference sequence). In nucleotides, the CDR3 is TGTGCCAGCAGCGGACAGGGGGCGGGCGGGAGGGCCGAGAATGAGCAGTTCTTC. Protein product: CASSGQGAGGRAENEQFF. Supplemented by reference TRBV5-4 and TRBJ2-1, the full variable domain reads ETGVTQSPTHLIKTRGQQVTLRCSSQSGHNTVSWYQQALGQGPQFIFQYYREEENGRGNFPPRFSGLQFPNYSSELNVNALELDDSALYLCASSGQGAGGRAENEQFFGPGTRLTVL.

The V gene is TRBV5-4, the J gene TRBJ2-2; 11 bases align to TRBD1. Looked up from germline, CDR1 is SGHNT and CDR2 is YYREEE (reference sequence). V was clipped by 0 bases and J by 8 bases; unmatched bases: 3. The CDR3 spans 15 residues. The chain's CDR3 is CASSLGDRGSGELFF. DNA for the CDR3: TGTGCCAGCAGCTTGGGGGACAGGGGGTCAGGGGAGCTGTTTTTT. Full variable domain (remainder filled in from reference TRBV5-4 and TRBJ2-2): ETGVTQSPTHLIKTRGQQVTLRCSSQSGHNTVSWYQQALGQGPQFIFQYYREEENGRGNFPPRFSGLQFPNYSSELNVNALELDDSALYLCASSLGDRGSGELFFGEGSRLTVL.

This clone was seen once. The chain joins TRBV10-3 to TRBJ1-2; D might be TRBD1 (5 bases). CDR1 ENHRY and CDR2 SYGVKD come from the germline V gene. The V and J ends lost 4 bases and 6 bases respectively, with 12 bases between them. The CDR3 is made up of 13 amino acids. CDR3 region: CAISGARDHGYTF. In DNA form, the CDR3 reads TGTGCCATCAGTGGGGCCAGGGATCATGGCTACACCTTC.

The sample holds one count of this clone. This sequence joins TRBV28 and TRBJ1-4, with 8 bases matching TRBD1. The germline gives CDR1 MDHEN, CDR2 SYDVKM. The length of the CDR3 is 13 residues. Germline trimming cut 7 bases from V and 5 bases from J; bases unmatched to any gene: 3. CDR3 coding DNA: TGTGCCAGCAAGGACAGGGACAATGAAAAACTGTTTTTT. Translated: CASKDRDNEKLFF. The entire variable domain, with the rest obtained from reference TRBV28 and TRBJ1-4, is as follows: DVKVTQSSRYLVKRTGEKVFLECVQDMDHENMFWYRQDPGLGLRLIYFSYDVKMKEKGDIPEGYSVSREKKERFSLILESASTNQTSMYLCASKDRDNEKLFFGSGTQLSVL.

The chain couples TRBV7-9 to TRBJ2-5; no firm D call. The J call is uncertain, as TRBJ2-7 better fits the DNA end. The CDR3 totals 13 residues. Germline CDR1 and CDR2: SEHNR and FQNEAQ (reference sequence). CDR3 sequence: CASSSADYYEQYF. The CDR3, as DNA: TGTGCCAGCAGCTCGGCGGATTACTACGAGCAGTACTTC.

J is TRBJ2-3 and V is TRBV13; a weak D match, TRBD1 (6 bases). V was clipped by 5 bases and J by 0 bases, with 24 bases between them. Per the germline V gene, CDR1 is PRHDT and CDR2 is FYEKMQ (reference sequence). CDR3 size: 19 residues. CDR3 amino acids: CASSALGTPYEGSTDTQYF. Here the CDR3 DNA reads TGTGCCAGCAGCGCCCTCGGGACACCCTACGAGGGGAGCACAGATACGCAGTATTTT. Filled out from reference TRBV13 and TRBJ2-3, the complete variable domain reads AAGVIQSPRHLIKEKRETATLKCYPIPRHDTVYWYQQGPGQDPQFLISFYEKMQSDKGSIPDRFSAQQFSDYHSELNMSSLELGDSALYFCASSALGTPYEGSTDTQYFGPGTRLTVL.

This sequence joins TRBV5-1 and TRBJ2-1; D is uncertain. Per germline, CDR1 SGHRS and CDR2 YFSETQ. The V end lost 2 bases, the J end lost 0 bases, and 9 bases lay between the germline ends. The CDR3 loop spans 15 amino acids. CDR3 nucleotides: TGCGCCAGCAGCTTAAGGCGGTACTCCTACAATGAGCAGTTCTTC. This translates into CASSLRRYSYNEQFF.

The genes are TRBV6-1 and TRBJ2-5; the D gene is possibly TRBD1 (5 bases). This CDR3 is 13 amino acids long. CDR1 MNHNS and CDR2 SASEGT come from the germline V gene. Trimming cost V 4 bases and J 7 bases, with 13 bases left between them. DNA of the CDR3: TGTGCCAGCAGTGGGACATCCAAGGGGACCCAGTACTTC. It codes for CASSGTSKGTQYF.

The chain has TRBV19 and TRBJ2-6; a possible D gene is TRBD1 (5 bases). Germline V gives CDR1 LNHDA, CDR2 SQIVND (reference sequence). Trimming took 11 bases from V and 4 from J, leaving 21 bases between them. There are 16 residues in the CDR3. DNA for the CDR3: TGTGCCTCCACCCCCGGACAATTACCCGGGGCCAACGTCCTGACTTTC. Protein: CASTPGQLPGANVLTF.

The sample holds one count of this clone. One junction end does not reproduce the germline sequence, and a read error may be involved. The J gene is TRBJ2-3, the V gene TRBV7-7; 7 nucleotides agree with TRBD1. The CDR3 length is 15 residues. Germline CDR1 SSHAT, CDR2 FNYEAQ (reference sequence). CDR3 bases: TGTGCTAGCAGCTTAGCAGGACAGGGCACAGATACGCAGTATTTT. Amino acid sequence: CASSLAGQGTDTQYF.

This chain uses TRBV6-6 with TRBJ2-7; D not resolved. The V end was cut by 5 bases, the J end by 0 bases, with 11 bases between. The germline V gene encodes CDR1 MNHNY and CDR2 SVGAGI (reference sequence). The CDR3 consists of 14 residues. As DNA, the CDR3 is TGTGCCAGCAGTCAACAATCGCTCTCCTACGAGCAGTACTTC. Its protein product is CASSQQSLSYEQYF.

A single count supports this clone. The chain links TRBV6-1 to TRBJ1-2; 10 bases map to TRBD1. The CDR3 runs to 14 residues. Trimming took 6 bases from V and 5 from J; bases not matched to a gene: 6. CDR1 MNHNS and CDR2 SASEGT come from the germline V gene. CDR3 region: CASRGPGQGYGYTF. CDR3 sequence (DNA): TGTGCCAGCAGGGGCCCGGGACAGGGGTATGGCTACACCTTC.

Written as DNA, the CDR3 is TGTGCCAGCAGCTCCCCTCTAAGCACAGATACGCAGTATTTT. Amino acid sequence: CASSSPLSTDTQYF. The chain combines TRBV7-9 with TRBJ2-3, with no clear D. This CDR3 comprises 14 residues. Germline V lookup: CDR1 SEHNR, CDR2 FQNEAQ (reference sequence). The V and J ends lost 4 bases and 0 bases respectively, with 8 bases between them.

V usage is TRBV19 and J usage is TRBJ2-7; 10 nucleotides line up with TRBD2. Germline CDR1 is LNHDA and CDR2 is SQIVND (reference sequence). CDR3 length: 15 amino acids. V was pared by 7 bases and J by 0 bases, with 6 bases of the junction left unmatched. The CDR3 protein is CASTPSGSLSYEQYF. CDR3 DNA: TGTGCCAGTACCCCTAGCGGGAGTCTCTCCTACGAGCAGTACTTC.

This sequence joins TRBV4-2 and TRBJ2-1; TRBD2 might be the D (6 bases). Germline loops: CDR1 LGHNA, CDR2 YNFKEQ. V shed 0 bases and J shed 8 bases, with 17 bases lying between them. The CDR3 spans 16 residues. This CDR3 reads CASSQEEREAKDEQFF. The CDR3 DNA reads TGTGCCAGCAGCCAAGAAGAGAGGGAGGCAAAGGATGAGCAGTTCTTC.

The chain uses TRBV11-2 and TRBJ2-2; a weak D match, TRBD2 (5 bases). Trimming stripped 3 bases from V and 8 bases from J, with 13 bases between. CDR3 size: 14 residues. Germline V lookup: CDR1 SGHAT, CDR2 FQNNGV. CDR3 loop: CASSFGVGDGELFF. In DNA form, the CDR3 reads TGTGCCAGCAGCTTTGGGGTCGGGGATGGGGAGCTGTTTTTT. Combining the CDR3 with reference TRBV11-2 and TRBJ2-2 gives the whole variable domain EAGVAQSPRYKIIEKRQSVAFWCNPISGHATLYWYQQILGQGPKLLIQFQNNGVVDDSQLPKDRFSAERLKGVDSTLKIQPAKLEDSAVYLCASSFGVGDGELFFGEGSRLTVL.

The rearrangement links TRBV27 to TRBJ2-2; a weak D match, TRBD1 (5 bases). This CDR3 has 13 amino acids. CDR1 MNHEY and CDR2 SMNVEV come from the germline V gene (reference sequence). V lost 6 bases and J 2 bases, leaving 7 bases between the germline ends. DNA for the CDR3: TGTGCCAGCAGGACAGCCAACACCGGGGAGCTGTTTTTT. Translation gives CASRTANTGELFF.

The rearrangement joins TRBV10-1 to TRBJ2-1, with TRBD1 as a possible D gene (6 bases). Trimming stripped 1 base from V and 0 bases from J, with 10 bases between. Germline CDR1 and CDR2: WNHNN and SYGVQD (reference sequence). This CDR3 has 16 residues. CDR3 region: CASSELGGFSYNEQFF. CDR3 DNA sequence: TGCGCCAGCAGTGAGTTAGGGGGATTCTCCTACAATGAGCAGTTCTTC.

The chain has TRBV6-5 and TRBJ1-2; D not resolved. The CDR3 has 13 amino acids. V dropped 0 bases and J dropped 4 bases, with 6 bases sitting between them. Germline V gene lookup returns CDR1 MNHEY and CDR2 SVGAGI. DNA of the CDR3: TGTGCCAGCAGTTACTCGTCGGTCTATGGCTACACCTTC. It translates to CASSYSSVYGYTF.

The V gene is TRBV5-6, the J gene TRBJ2-5; tentatively, D is TRBD1 (5 bases). Germline V gene lookup returns CDR1 SGHDT and CDR2 YYEEEE. With 2 bases removed from V and 3 bases from J, the gap between germline ends came to 17 bases. This CDR3 has 16 amino acids. The CDR3 spells CASSLSGAFLEETQYF. The CDR3 nucleotides are TGTGCCAGCAGCTTAAGTGGGGCTTTTTTAGAAGAGACCCAGTACTTC.

This clone was seen only once. The chain has TRBV30 and TRBJ1-2, with D possibly TRBD1 on 5 matching bases. Germline CDR1 and CDR2: GTSNPN and SVGIG (reference sequence). Trimming pared 2 bases from V and 8 bases from J, leaving 18 bases between. The CDR3 extends over 14 amino acids. The CDR3 DNA is TGTGCCTGGAGTCGGGACTCGAGAAATTGGGGCTACACCTTC. As protein: CAWSRDSRNWGYTF.

This clone was recorded a few times. V and J are TRBV7-9 and TRBJ2-7, with D possibly matching TRBD2 (5 bases). Looked up from germline, CDR1 is SEHNR and CDR2 is FQNEAQ (reference sequence). Trimming cost V 5 bases and J 2 bases, with 16 bases left between them. The CDR3 contains 15 residues. CDR3 residues: CASSGPTKEAYEQYF. The DNA for the CDR3 is TGTGCCAGCAGCGGACCTACCAAGGAGGCCTACGAGCAGTACTTC.

The rearrangement uses TRBV25-1 and TRBJ2-1, with TRBD2 as a possible D gene (5 bases). CDR1 is MGHDK, CDR2 SYGVNS, per germline. V was trimmed by 3 bases and J by 15 bases, leaving 12 bases between them. The CDR3 is 11 residues long. The CDR3 bases are TGTGCCAGCAGTGAGAAACTAGAGTCGTTCTTC. This gives the protein CASSEKLESFF.

V usage is TRBV23-1 and J usage is TRBJ2-3, with 12 bases that match TRBD1. TRBV23-1 is placed among ORFs of uncertain function. With 3 bases clipped from V and 4 bases from J, the junction kept 8 bases outside the gene matches. This CDR3 has 17 amino acids. The CDR3 nucleotides read TGCGCCAGCAGTCACCGAGGGACAGGGGGCCAGTCAGATACGCAGTATTTT. This sequence encodes CASSHRGTGGQSDTQYF.